A selection of T cell receptor beta chains follows, all from one sample in a study of blood T cell repertoires in COVID-19. The protocol was immunoSEQ multiplex PCR, while the TCRdb copy is restricted to in-frame clones and leaves out a portion. Found here are roughly 80,000 clones, roughly 90% of them singletons; the top ten hold 16%. Sequences were obtained from peripheral blood. These receptors were collected from a woman over 75 with active or convalescent COVID-19. Both conserved end residues are part of each CDR3. Each record gives: CDR3 DNA, CDR3 protein, V gene, clone size, J gene, D gene. The D gene is left open where the match is weak. Size values are once, few and many counts, or a class for expanded clones, and some rows have none.

DNA: TGTGCCAGCAGTGAAGCGCCAGGGGCCCGCGATCAGCCCCAGCATTTT
CDR3: CASSEAPGARDQPQHF
V: TRBV6-1
size: .
J: TRBJ1-5
D: .

DNA: TGTGCCAGCAGTCGACGGGACAGCTACAATGAGCAGTTCTTC
CDR3: CASSRRDSYNEQFF
V: TRBV6-6
size: .
J: TRBJ2-1
D: TRBD1

DNA: TGTGCCAGCAATCTACAGGGAACCGGGGAGCTGTTTTTT
CDR3: CASNLQGTGELFF
V: TRBV2
size: .
J: TRBJ2-2
D: .

DNA: TGTGCCAGCTCCCCCGACATAACAGGGGATGGTGAAAAACTGTTTTTT
CDR3: CASSPDITGDGEKLFF
V: TRBV18
size: .
J: TRBJ1-4
D: TRBD1

DNA: TGTGCCAGTTGTCCCGGGACAGGGACGCTAAGGGAAGCTTTCTTT
CDR3: CASCPGTGTLREAFF
V: TRBV19
size: .
J: TRBJ1-1
D: TRBD1

DNA: TGCGCCAGCAGCCAAGGGGCGGGTACGCAGTATTTT
CDR3: CASSQGAGTQYF
V: TRBV4-1
size: .
J: TRBJ2-3
D: .

DNA: TGCGCCAGCAGCCCTCATCCGGGACAGGGGCCCAATGAGCAGTTCTTC
CDR3: CASSPHPGQGPNEQFF
V: TRBV4-1
size: .
J: TRBJ2-1
D: TRBD1

DNA: TGCGCCAGCAGCCAAGATTGGAACAGGTATATGTCCCTCCACTTT
CDR3: CASSQDWNRYMSLHF
V: TRBV4-3
size: .
J: TRBJ1-6
D: .

DNA: TGTGCCAGCAGTCCACTAGCGGGGGGGCGGCGGGAGCAGTACTTC
CDR3: CASSPLAGGRREQYF
V: TRBV6-5
size: once
J: TRBJ2-7
D: TRBD2

DNA: TGCGCCAGTAAAAGGACAGGCGAAATGGACGAGCAGTACTTC
CDR3: CASKRTGEMDEQYF
V: TRBV10-1
size: few
J: TRBJ2-7
D: TRBD1

DNA: TGTGCCAGCAGCCGGGACAGCTCCTACGAGCAGTACTTC
CDR3: CASSRDSSYEQYF
V: TRBV3-1/TRBV3-2
size: .
J: TRBJ2-7
D: TRBD1

DNA: TGCGCCAGCAGCTTTTCAGTTGTGGGGCCCACAGATACGCAGTATTTT
CDR3: CASSFSVVGPTDTQYF
V: TRBV5-1
size: .
J: TRBJ2-3
D: .

DNA: TGCGCCAGCACCGCGACAGGGGTAAATTCACCCCTCCACTTT
CDR3: CASTATGVNSPLHF
V: TRBV4-3
size: .
J: TRBJ1-6
D: TRBD1

DNA: TGTGCCAGCAGTGCTAACGGGGGGAACAATGAGCAGTTCTTC
CDR3: CASSANGGNNEQFF
V: TRBV2
size: .
J: TRBJ2-1
D: TRBD2